Listed below are T cell receptor beta chains from one sample, sequenced in a study of CD8 T cells in Susac syndrome. TCRdb itself ran the immunoSEQ multiplex PCR reads through MiXCR, one entry per CDR3 protein. The sample lists over 130,000 distinct CDR3 sequences, about 95% occurring once. Specimen: CD4+ T cells from PBMCs. Receptors were obtained from a human donor with multiple sclerosis. CDR3s include the opening cysteine and the closing phenylalanine or tryptophan. D genes are given only for firm matches. Clone size is given for some rows only: seen once, a few or many times, or a class if the clone is expanded.

v_call,clone_size,d_call,j_call,cdr3_nt,cdr3_aa
TRBV30,.,TRBD1,TRBJ1-6,TGTGCCTGGAGTCAACGCGGGACAGGCGGGTCACCCCTCCACTTT,CAWSQRGTGGSPLHF
TRBV20-1,.,TRBD2,TRBJ2-1,TGCAGTGCTAGAGATGAGTTCGGACTAGCGGGGGTCTACTCCTACAATGAGCAGTTCTTC,CSARDEFGLAGVYSYNEQFF
TRBV27,.,TRBD1,TRBJ2-7,TGTGCCAGCAGTTCGGGGGACAGGGCATACGAGCAGTACTTC,CASSSGDRAYEQYF
TRBV6-2/TRBV6-3,.,TRBD2,TRBJ2-5,TGTGCCAGCAGTGGCGGGACTAGCACAGAGACCCAGTACTTC,CASSGGTSTETQYF
TRBV24-1,once,.,TRBJ2-1,TGTGCCACCAGTGACCCTCTCCGGGAGCAGTTCTTC,CATSDPLREQFF
TRBV5-4,.,.,TRBJ1-4,TGTGCCGCCGGACATCCAACTAATGAAAAACTGTTTTTT,CAAGHPTNEKLFF
TRBV4-1,.,TRBD1,TRBJ2-4,TGCGCCAGCAGCCAAGACGGGACAGGATACAACATTCAGTACTTC,CASSQDGTGYNIQYF
TRBV6-5,.,TRBD2,TRBJ2-1,TGTGCCAGCAGTTACTCGCGGGGGTTGGTGGGAATGGGGCAGTTCTTC,CASSYSRGLVGMGQFF
TRBV24-1,.,.,TRBJ1-1,TGTGCCACCAGTGATCCCTCCGCGGGTCCAAGGAGCACTGAAGCTTTCTTT,CATSDPSAGPRSTEAFF
TRBV29-1,.,.,TRBJ1-1,TGCAGCTCTTCCGAGGGTTTCGACACTGAAGCTTTCTTT,CSSSEGFDTEAFF